The TCR beta chain described here comes from a study of cytomegalovirus exposure and HLA in healthy donors. General observations from the study: Because they were indistinguishable, some V segments, including TRBV6-2 and TRBV6-3, were excluded. Versus the 666-donor mean, an Asian-associated ancestry cluster reportedly showed fewer N-insertions in a later analysis. Usually a TCR sequence was rare, but some public TCRs were found in many donors. In vitro testing confirmed a few CMV-associated chains as specific for CMV antigens.

V was trimmed by 7 bases and J by 0 bases, leaving 10 bases between them. This CDR3 region has 14 residues. The V gene's germline CDR1 is SGHVS and CDR2 FQNEAQ. About this clone itself: Its target is not known.

PCR amplification relied on 60 Vbeta primers (plus 13 Jbeta primers). The data were produced by immunoSEQ multiplex PCR, yet TCRdb's version contains in-frame clones alone and is incomplete. This sample carries fewer than 150,000 clones, approximately 80% of them seen once, and the ten largest clones take around 2.2%. The sequenced material came from PBMCs. V is TRBV7-8 and J is TRBJ2-1; D is uncertain. The receptor was isolated from a man aged 25-45 years in good health and CMV-seronegative. CDR3 protein: CASTSRSSYNEQFF. The CDR3 DNA is TGTGCCAGCACCAGTCGAAGCTCCTACAATGAGCAGTTCTTC.